This T cell receptor (beta chain) came from a study of identical twins. About this clonotype: Antigen specificity is unknown.

The germline V gene encodes CDR1 SGHTA and CDR2 FQGNSA. Germline trimming cut 2 bases from V and 5 bases from J; bases unmatched to any gene: 6. The CDR3 covers 14 residues. Study conclusions and caveats: There was more out-of-frame TCR alpha sharing in monozygotic twins than models estimated. A lower insertion count was a feature of abundant cord blood beta clonotypes, with no such feature in memory repertoires. Findings came from cross-sectional statistics, without long-term follow-up of donors.

TCRdb recomputed calls from the 5' RACE reads with MiXCR, one row per CDR3 protein. The table records 1,800,000 or so distinct CDR3 sequences, around 29% of them present only once. V usage is TRBV7-2 and J usage is TRBJ2-7; TRBD2 aligns across 7 bases. The sample comprised cord blood. The receptor was isolated from a newborn girl in good health. The DNA for the CDR3 is TGTGCCAGCAGCTTAAGGCGGGAGAGCAACGAGCAGTACTTC. Residues: CASSLRRESNEQYF. The complete variable domain, with remaining parts taken from reference TRBV7-2 and TRBJ2-7, reads GAGVSQSPSNKVTEKGKDVELRCDPISGHTALYWYRQSLGQGLEFLIYFQGNSAPDKSGLPSDRFSAERTGGSVSTLTIQRTQQEDSAVYLCASSLRRESNEQYFGPGTRLTVT.